The T cell receptor (beta chain) described here comes from a study of OX40 agonist ivuxolimab in advanced cancers. As for the study in general: Ivuxolimab doses were 0.01, 0.1, 0.3, 1.5, 3 or 10 mg/kg every 2 weeks.

The table lists this clone with a count of one. What it binds is not known. Notes on the study in general: Among the lowest levels of clonal expansion were found in partial responders at 0.1-3.0 mg/kg.

Sequencing used immunoSEQ multiplex PCR; TCRdb keeps in-frame clones, though not all of them. The sample records around 79,000 clones, about 92% being singletons. Germline CDR1 is SGHTA and CDR2 is FQGNSA. J gave up 5 bases and V 1 base, and 12 bases lay outside the gene matches. The CDR3 sequence is 17 residues long. Systemic immunosuppression or autoimmune disease history was grounds to exclude patients. Material: CD4+ or CD8+ T cells sorted from blood, obtained in a trial of the OX40 agonist ivuxolimab. V and J are TRBV7-2 and TRBJ2-3, with 7 bases matching TRBD2. The sequence was collected from an adult with an advanced solid tumor such as melanoma, head and neck, liver or kidney cancer. For the CDR3, the DNA is TGTGCCAGCAGCTTAGGGCTGGGGCCTAGCGGTCTAGATACGCAGTATTTT. Protein sequence: CASSLGLGPSGLDTQYF.